This TCR beta chain was obtained from a study of shared clonotypes between healthy human individuals. At the level of the study: Researchers assigned three CD4 naive, three CD4 memory, two CD8 naive and one CD8 memory plate to each donor.

All the donors were Caucasian adults who lived in Nashville, Tennessee. Clones were sequenced by immunoSEQ multiplex PCR, and TCRdb holds only the in-frame ones, with some missing. The table shows roughly 2,500,000 clones, with 90% to 95% occurring only once. As concerns this clone: As yet, its antigen is unknown.

Study-level findings and limits: Sequencing depth was expected to affect clonotype sharing among donors.

The sequencing input was naive CD4+ T cells from PBMCs. Subset indicated: CD45RA+ positively selected. The receptor was derived from a man between 18 and 29 years old in good health. Some clones in this sample may be carry-over from other donors' samples.

The CDR3 protein is CASSPSGSGANVLTF. The CDR3 DNA sequence: TGTGCCAGCAGCCCGTCCGGCTCTGGGGCCAACGTCCTGACTTTC. This sequence joins TRBV9 and TRBJ2-6; D is ambiguous. Deletions cut 4 bases from V and 0 bases from J, with 8 bases between. Germline CDR1 reads SGDLS; CDR2 reads YYNGEE. The CDR3 has 15 residues.